This is a list of T cell receptor beta chains from one sample in a study of shared T cell receptors in the human thymus. Using immunoSEQ multiplex PCR, the repertoire was profiled, and TCRdb retains in-frame clones only, with some absent. The sample includes hundreds of thousands of clones, more than 75% of them seen just once. These data also featured in a second study, about human thymus T cells.

Specimen: thymocytes. These receptors were obtained from a boy under two years old with a congenital heart defect. Each CDR3 is given with its conserved first and last residue. The D gene is left open where the match is weak. Clone size appears in some rows only: once, few, many, or a class for an expanded clone.

j_gene | abundance | d_gene | v_gene | CDR3nt | CDR3aa
TRBJ2-7 | NA | TRBD1 | TRBV7-9 | TGTGCCAGCAGCCCGGACAGGGGATCTGGGCAGTACTTC | CASSPDRGSGQYF
TRBJ2-7 | NA | NA | TRBV7-9 | TGTGCCAGCAGCCCCTACGGGAGCGTTTCCTACGAGCAGTACTTC | CASSPYGSVSYEQYF
TRBJ1-4 | NA | NA | TRBV6-1 | TGTGCCAGCAGTGTACGGGAGGGACCACTGTTTTTT | CASSVREGPLFF
TRBJ2-3 | NA | TRBD2 | TRBV4-2 | TGTGCCAGCAGCCATCCCGTAGCGGGACCCAGCACAGATACGCAGTATTTT | CASSHPVAGPSTDTQYF
TRBJ2-5 | NA | NA | TRBV1 | TGCACCAGCAGCGGCGGGACTAATAAGTACCAAGAGACCCAGTACTTC | CTSSGGTNKYQETQYF
TRBJ1-2 | NA | TRBD1 | TRBV29-1 | TGCAGCGTCTGGACAGGGCATCCCCCCTATGGCTACACCTTC | CSVWTGHPPYGYTF
TRBJ2-5 | once | NA | TRBV9 | TGTGCCAGCAGCGGGGACAGCCGGGAGCAGTACTTC | CASSGDSREQYF
TRBJ2-3 | NA | NA | TRBV27 | TGTGCCAGCAGTTTATCCGGGGACACAGATACGCAGTATTTT | CASSLSGDTDTQYF
TRBJ2-5 | few | TRBD1 | TRBV9 | TGTGCCAGCAGCGCCACTGGCGGACAGGCAGAGACCCAGTACTTC | CASSATGGQAETQYF
TRBJ1-2 | NA | NA | TRBV7-9 | TGTGCCAGCAGCTTCGCCGGACAGCCTTTTAACTATGGCTACACCTTC | CASSFAGQPFNYGYTF
TRBJ2-1 | NA | TRBD2 | TRBV6-1 | TGTGCCAGCAGTGAAGATGGCGGACTAGGTATTGGTGAGCAGTTCTTC | CASSEDGGLGIGEQFF
TRBJ2-1 | few | NA | TRBV15 | TGTGCCACCAGCATCTCCTGGTCGGGAGTCCCCTACAATGAGCAGTTCTTC | CATSISWSGVPYNEQFF